The TCR beta chain under discussion was sequenced for a study of identical twins. Via MiXCR, TCRdb re-called the 5' RACE reads, giving one row per CDR3 protein. The table includes 1.5 million to 2 million distinct CDR3 sequences, about 32% detected once. As concerns this clonotype: Its antigen is as yet unknown.

Study results and caveats: Cross-sectional statistical analysis, not tracking of the same donors, underpinned the conclusions. Memory repertoires showed no such pattern, whereas abundant cord blood beta clonotypes carried fewer insertions.

V was shortened by 9 bases and J by 1 base, with 12 bases between the two germline ends. Per germline, CDR1 SSHAT and CDR2 FNYEAQ (reference sequence). The CDR3 contains 14 residues. The receptor was derived from a newborn girl in good health. This rearrangement joins TRBV7-7 to TRBJ2-2, with D uncertain. The sequenced material came from cord blood. CDR3 region: CASQLGRNTGELFF. In DNA, the CDR3 is TGTGCCAGTCAGTTGGGTCGGAACACCGGGGAGCTGTTTTTT.